This TCR beta chain came from a study of cytomegalovirus exposure and HLA in healthy donors. Study-wide points: There were some public TCRs occurring in many donors, but most TCR sequences were rare. Reports indicated that the classifier achieved high specificity and sensitivity in diagnosing cytomegalovirus status. Available immune exposure information was restricted to CMV serostatus only.

PCR used 60 Vbeta primers and 13 Jbeta primers. Produced via immunoSEQ multiplex PCR; TCRdb's table is partial and in-frame only. The sample records 100,000 or so clones, about 70% being singletons. Concerning this clone itself: Its antigen is unknown.

V lost 5 bases to trimming and J lost 6 bases, with 12 bases between them. The CDR3 loop spans 13 amino acids. Looked up from germline, CDR1 is SGHRS and CDR2 is YFSETQ. The TCR sequence derives from a woman between 18 and 29 years old in good health and CMV-seropositive. This sequence joins TRBV5-1 and TRBJ1-5; D unresolved. The sample taken for sequencing was PBMCs. The CDR3 loop reads CASRGRGSQPQHF. In DNA, the CDR3 is TGCGCCAGCAGAGGACGCGGGAGTCAGCCCCAGCATTTT.